These 7 T cell receptor beta chains share one sample of origin, sequenced in a study of T-cell memory formation after mild COVID-19. One entry per CDR3 protein, called by TCRdb with MiXCR from the 5' RACE reads. The repertoire holds around 340,000 distinct CDR3 sequences, with roughly 14% as singletons. The sequenced material came from PBMCs or a T cell subset sorted from them (not recorded which). The source is a man aged 18 to 29 who had mild COVID-19 (a few samples of this study predate the infection). Cell type and time point are not known.

In its sample, this clonotype was seen a few times. The chain links TRBV2 to TRBJ2-2; D might be TRBD1 (6 bases). CDR3 length: 13 amino acids. Trimming took 4 bases from V and 6 from J, leaving 9 bases between them. The V gene's germline CDR1 is SNHLY and CDR2 FYNNEI. The CDR3 is CASSVQGSGELFF. The CDR3 DNA reads TGTGCCAGCAGTGTTCAGGGGTCCGGGGAGCTGTTTTTT.

Many counts were recorded for this clonotype. This chain uses TRBV20-1 with TRBJ1-5, with D unclear. V lost 6 bases to trimming and J lost 1 base, with 13 bases between them. Germline assignment: CDR1 DFQATT and CDR2 SNEGSKA (reference sequence). This CDR3 is 14 amino acids long. The CDR3, as DNA: TGCAGTGCAAGCCGGGAGCGGAGCAATCAGCCCCAGCATTTT. Protein: CSASRERSNQPQHF.

The table lists this clonotype with a few counts. The chain uses TRBV20-1 and TRBJ2-1, with D perhaps matching TRBD1 (5 bases). V was pared by 0 bases and J by 3 bases, with 12 bases between. Germline lookup yields CDR1 DFQATT and CDR2 SNEGSKA (reference sequence). CDR3 length equals 15 residues. CDR3 DNA sequence: TGCAGTGCTAGAGATCCTCAGGGCCACTACAATGAGCAGTTCTTC. It codes for CSARDPQGHYNEQFF.

CDR3 region: CSARTASYYGYTF. CDR3 DNA sequence: TGCAGTGCTAGGACGGCATCTTACTATGGCTACACCTTC. The rearrangement joins TRBV20-1 to TRBJ1-2; D is uncertain. The CDR3 extends over 13 amino acids. V lost 3 bases, J lost 3 bases, and 11 bases lay in between. Germline loops: CDR1 DFQATT, CDR2 SNEGSKA (reference sequence).

This CDR3 is CASSYSNLGHGQRTLFAFF. The CDR3 DNA sequence: TGTGCCAGCAGTTACTCGAATCTCGGGCACGGCCAGAGAACACTATTCGCTTTCTTT. This chain links TRBV6-6 with TRBJ1-1; D is undetermined. The CDR3 runs 19 residues. V lost 0 bases and J lost 11, with 31 bases in between. The germline V gene encodes CDR1 MNHNY and CDR2 SVGAGI (reference sequence).

This rearrangement joins TRBV5-4 to TRBJ2-1; 8 nucleotides align to TRBD1. V shed 4 bases, J shed 4 bases, and the junction held 7 bases outside the gene matches. CDR1 is SGHNT and CDR2 is YYREEE in the germline V gene (reference sequence). This CDR3 region has 15 residues. CDR3 DNA sequence: TGTGCCAGCAGCAAGGACAGGGAGGCGTACAATGAGCAGTTCTTC. This codes for CASSKDREAYNEQFF.

This clonotype was found many times. The rearrangement uses TRBV12-5 and TRBJ2-6, with D perhaps matching TRBD1 or TRBD2 (6 bases each). This CDR3 contains 22 residues. Per the germline V gene, CDR1 is LGHNT and CDR2 is FRNRAP. V was clipped by 0 bases and J by 0 bases, with 24 bases between them. CDR3 residues: CASGLVNRIGPGALSGANVLTF. In DNA, the CDR3 is TGTGCTAGTGGTTTGGTAAATAGGATAGGGCCGGGGGCCCTCTCTGGGGCCAACGTCCTGACTTTC.